This TCR beta chain was captured in a study of T-cell memory formation after mild COVID-19. Overall study findings and caveats: For contracting clones, CD4+ ones sat mainly in CM and EM, CD8+ in EMRA. Memory from before infection featured some responding clones, which suggests cross-reactive memory joined.

Germline CDR1 reads MNHEY; CDR2 reads SMNVEV (reference sequence). Germline trimming cut 2 bases from V and 5 bases from J; bases unmatched to any gene: 6. This CDR3 has 15 amino acids. The sample holds a few counts of this clonotype. Its target is unknown. UMIs and sample barcodes were carried by the TCR alpha and TCR beta cDNA libraries that 5'RACE produced using constant-segment primers. TCRdb reanalysed the 5' RACE reads using MiXCR and keeps one entry per CDR3 protein. The data contain 450,000 or so distinct CDR3 sequences, 20% of them seen just once; the ten biggest clones take up roughly 8.4%. This chain links TRBV27 with TRBJ2-7, with 10 bases aligning to TRBD2. Sample: PBMCs or a T cell subset sorted from them (not recorded which). This receptor was identified in an adult woman who had mild COVID-19 (a few samples of this study predate the infection). Cell type and time point are not known. In nucleotides, the CDR3 is TGTGCCAGCAGTTTAAGCCTAGCGGGAGCCCACGAGCAGTACTTC. Its translation: CASSLSLAGAHEQYF.